This TCR beta chain originates from a study of T cell responses to AZD1222 COVID-19 vaccine. Study-level results: A mostly white British donor set with more females was recruited, and clonal diversity was possibly underestimated.

Profiled with immunoSEQ multiplex PCR; TCRdb holds only in-frame clones, not every one. The sample has about 170,000 clones; 85% to 90% are singletons. Worth noting for this clone: The antigen is undetermined.

Between the trimmed V and J ends, which lost 7 bases and 5 bases, there was a span of 19 bases. The CDR3 totals 15 residues. Germline V gives CDR1 SGDLS, CDR2 YYNGEE. Material: peripheral blood, obtained 28 days after the second dose of the MenACWY control vaccine. The sequence was obtained from an adult who received the MenACWY meningococcal vaccine as a control. The chain has TRBV9 and TRBJ2-1; D possibly matches TRBD1 or TRBD2 (6 bases each). CDR3 sequence: CASGRIQGYNNEQFF. The CDR3 DNA reads as TGTGCCAGCGGGAGGATTCAGGGGTACAACAATGAGCAGTTCTTC.